The 25 T cell receptor beta chains given below trace back to one sample, sequenced in a study of graft-versus-host responses after intestinal transplantation. Their specific antigens are unknown. Produced via immunoSEQ multiplex PCR; TCRdb's table is partial and in-frame only. The sample has under 85,000 clones; about 94% are singletons. The sample was unstimulated CD8+ T cells sorted from spleen or lymph node cells, taken before intestinal transplant. The receptors derive from a human donor who received an intestinal transplant.

The chain employs TRBV28 and TRBJ1-1; maybe TRBD1 (5 bases). The CDR3 covers 16 residues. The ends were cut back, 2 bases at V and 4 bases at J, with 17 bases in the middle. The germline V gene encodes CDR1 MDHEN and CDR2 SYDVKM. CDR3 nucleotide sequence: TGTGCCAGCAGTTTAATTGGGGCAGGGAGGGCCACTGAAGCTTTCTTT. Translating it yields CASSLIGAGRATEAFF.

The V and J genes are TRBV6-1 and TRBJ2-7, with 10 bases aligning to TRBD1. This CDR3 is 15 amino acids long. Germline lookup yields CDR1 MNHNS and CDR2 SASEGT. Losses at the gene ends were 4 bases for V and 2 bases for J; bases not matched to a gene: 5. The CDR3 reads CASSARDRGTYEQYF. CDR3 sequence (DNA): TGTGCCAGCAGTGCCCGGGACAGGGGTACCTACGAGCAGTACTTC.

The genes are TRBV5-6 and TRBJ2-5; 7 bases agree with TRBD1. The CDR3 totals 15 residues. Germline CDR1 is SGHDT and CDR2 is YYEEEE. J gave up 2 bases and V 4 bases, and 8 bases lay outside the gene matches. CDR3 region: CASSPTLGQQETQYF. CDR3 coding DNA: TGTGCCAGCAGCCCGACCCTGGGACAGCAAGAGACCCAGTACTTC.

The chain couples TRBV27 to TRBJ2-5; perhaps TRBD1 as D (6 bases). The DNA end favors TRBJ2-7, so the J call may be wrong. CDR3 length equals 15 residues. Germline loops: CDR1 MNHEY, CDR2 SMNVEV (reference sequence). CDR3 DNA sequence: TGTGCCAGCAGCCCCCCCGGGGACACCTCCTACGAGCAGTACTTC. Translated: CASSPPGDTSYEQYF.

The CDR3 DNA reads as TGTGCCAGCAGCCAAGAGGAAGGTTCCCCCGGCTACACCTTC. Amino acid sequence: CASSQEEGSPGYTF. The chain links TRBV4-2 to TRBJ1-2, with D unclear. The germline V and J ends were trimmed by 0 bases and 8 bases, with 13 bases remaining between them. In germline, CDR1 is LGHNA, CDR2 YNFKEQ. The CDR3 extends over 14 amino acids.

The CDR3 here is CASSRERVGVDEQFF. CDR3 coding DNA: TGTGCCAGCAGCCGCGAGCGGGTTGGGGTTGATGAGCAGTTCTTC. V usage is TRBV7-9 and J usage is TRBJ2-1, with D possibly TRBD2 on 6 matching bases. Trimming took off 5 bases at V and 8 bases at J, with 19 bases between the two ends. The CDR3 consists of 15 residues. Per the germline V gene, CDR1 is SEHNR and CDR2 is FQNEAQ (reference sequence).

The V call is TRBV5-1, the J call TRBJ2-7; D unclear. Germline CDR1 and CDR2: SGHRS and YFSETQ. CDR3 length: 14 residues. The V end was cut by 0 bases, the J end by 3 bases, with 10 bases between. The CDR3: CASSLARPYYEQYF. DNA for the CDR3: TGCGCCAGCAGCTTGGCTCGGCCCTACTACGAGCAGTACTTC. The full variable domain, completed using reference TRBV5-1 and TRBJ2-7, is KAGVTQTPRYLIKTRGQQVTLSCSPISGHRSVSWYQQTPGQGLQFLFEYFSETQRNKGNFPGRFSGRQFSNSRSEMNVSTLELGDSALYLCASSLARPYYEQYFGPGTRLTVT.

The chain uses TRBV10-3 and TRBJ1-1; 7 nucleotides align to TRBD1. Losses at the gene ends were 8 bases for V and 0 bases for J; bases not matched to a gene: 9. Germline-derived CDR1 and CDR2 are ENHRY and SYGVKD. This CDR3 is built from 15 residues. CDR3 protein: CAIGRQGYMNTEAFF. CDR3 DNA sequence: TGTGCCATCGGTAGACAGGGATACATGAACACTGAAGCTTTCTTT.

The genes are TRBV11-2 and TRBJ2-5, with D unresolved. The CDR3 runs 14 residues. Trimming removed 0 bases at V and 2 bases at J, with 7 bases between. Germline V CDR1 and CDR2: SGHAT, FQNNGV. The CDR3 reads CASSLDWGQETQYF. In DNA form, the CDR3 reads TGTGCCAGCAGCTTAGATTGGGGTCAAGAGACCCAGTACTTC.

The chain combines TRBV7-9 with TRBJ1-3; D ambiguous. Trimming took off 2 bases at V and 3 bases at J, with 8 bases between the two ends. The CDR3 runs to 14 residues. Germline V gene data show CDR1 as SEHNR and CDR2 as FQNEAQ (reference sequence). The CDR3 region is CASSLSRRGNTIYF. CDR3 coding DNA: TGTGCCAGCAGCTTATCGAGGCGTGGAAACACCATATATTTT.

Notes on this clone: This same CDR3 is encoded by further DNA sequences in the sample. The genes are TRBV5-1 and TRBJ2-1, with a possible D match to TRBD1 (6 bases). The CDR3 totals 18 residues. Trimming took off 2 bases at V and 6 bases at J, with 24 bases between the two ends. The V gene's germline CDR1 is SGHRS and CDR2 YFSETQ. The CDR3 nucleotides are TGCGCCAGCAGCTTATCAGGGGTCCAGACGGCCCTGCCCAATGAGCAGTTCTTC. Translated: CASSLSGVQTALPNEQFF.

This sequence joins TRBV19 and TRBJ1-1, with D unresolved. The CDR3 covers 13 residues. Germline values: CDR1 LNHDA, CDR2 SQIVND (reference sequence). Trimming left V 7 bases short and J 0 bases short, with 9 bases between. CDR3 nucleotide sequence: TGTGCCAGTAAAACAGACATGAACACTGAAGCTTTCTTT. Amino acid sequence: CASKTDMNTEAFF.

This chain links TRBV4-2 with TRBJ1-2; D is perhaps TRBD1 (6 bases). The CDR3 has 13 amino acids. Trimming took 1 base from V and 6 from J, leaving 9 bases between them. CDR1 LGHNA and CDR2 YNFKEQ come from the germline V gene. The chain's CDR3 is CASSQAAGDGYTF. The DNA for the CDR3 is TGTGCCAGCAGCCAAGCTGCAGGGGATGGCTACACCTTC.

The rearrangement links TRBV9 to TRBJ1-2; 8 nucleotides agree with TRBD1. There are 15 residues in the CDR3. Germline V gene lookup returns CDR1 SGDLS and CDR2 YYNGEE. After removal of 0 bases from V and 4 bases from J, the junction contained 5 bases not matched to a gene. The CDR3 nucleotides read TGTGCCAGCAGCGTAGTTGGGACAGGATCCTATGGCTACACCTTC. This gives the protein CASSVVGTGSYGYTF.

The rearrangement links TRBV6-6 to TRBJ2-5, with TRBD1 matching 11 bases. Germline V gene data show CDR1 as MNHNY and CDR2 as SVGAGI (reference sequence). V shed 2 bases, J shed 2 bases, and the junction held 1 base outside the gene matches. This CDR3 has 15 amino acids. CDR3 DNA: TGTGCCAGCAGTTACCGGGACAGGGGGCAAGAGACCCAGTACTTC. This translates into CASSYRDRGQETQYF.

The V and J genes are TRBV27 and TRBJ2-4; TRBD1 agrees at 10 bases. This CDR3 is built from 19 residues. V lost 2 bases, J lost 1 base, and 11 bases stayed unmatched. Germline CDR1 is MNHEY and CDR2 is SMNVEV (reference sequence). As DNA, the CDR3 is TGTGCCAGCAGTTTACCGGACAGGGGGGGGAGTGTGGCCAAAAACATTCAGTACTTC. It specifies CASSLPDRGGSVAKNIQYF.

The V call is TRBV7-9, the J call TRBJ2-7; D is uncertain. The V and J ends lost 4 bases and 1 base respectively, with 8 bases between them. The germline V gene has CDR1 SEHNR and CDR2 FQNEAQ (reference sequence). CDR3 size: 13 residues. The chain's CDR3 is CASSSPQSYEQYF. In DNA, the CDR3 is TGTGCCAGCAGCTCGCCACAATCCTACGAGCAGTACTTC.

The chain uses TRBV18 and TRBJ2-7, with D unresolved. CDR1 is KGHSH and CDR2 is LQKENI in the germline V gene. V was clipped by 1 base and J by 0 bases, with 19 bases between them. The CDR3 loop spans 18 amino acids. CDR3 DNA sequence: TGTGCCAGCTCACCACTTGGTATCGAGAAACACGACTCCTACGAGCAGTACTTC. It translates to CASSPLGIEKHDSYEQYF.

The genes are TRBV11-2 and TRBJ2-3; 8 bases are shared with TRBD1. Germline CDR1 is SGHAT and CDR2 is FQNNGV. The trim removed 0 bases at V and 5 bases at J, leaving 10 bases unmatched. CDR3 length: 17 residues. The CDR3: CASSLDPGQGGVDTQYF. The CDR3 region has the DNA TGTGCCAGCAGCTTAGACCCCGGACAGGGTGGAGTAGATACGCAGTATTTT.

This rearrangement joins TRBV9 to TRBJ2-6; D remains unclear. The V end lost 4 bases, the J end lost 0 bases, and 11 bases lay between the germline ends. CDR3 length: 16 residues. Per the germline V gene, CDR1 is SGDLS and CDR2 is YYNGEE. The CDR3 DNA is TGTGCCAGCAGCACTCGACAAGTCTCTGGGGCCAACGTCCTGACTTTC. Protein product: CASSTRQVSGANVLTF. The full variable domain, rest sourced from reference TRBV9 and TRBJ2-6, is DSGVTQTPKHLITATGQRVTLRCSPRSGDLSVYWYQQSLDQGLQFLIQYYNGEERAKGNILERFSAQQFPDLHSELNLSSLELGDSALYFCASSTRQVSGANVLTFGAGSRLTVL.

This rearrangement joins TRBV19 to TRBJ1-1; possibly TRBD1 for D (5 bases). This CDR3 is 15 amino acids long. Germline V gene lookup returns CDR1 LNHDA and CDR2 SQIVND (reference sequence). Trimming took 2 bases from V and 2 from J, leaving 12 bases between them. For the CDR3, the DNA is TGTGCCAGTAGTATATTGGGGGACGTTAACACTGAAGCTTTCTTT. It is translated as CASSILGDVNTEAFF.

This chain links TRBV19 with TRBJ2-1, with D maybe TRBD1 (6 bases). Germline values: CDR1 LNHDA, CDR2 SQIVND (reference sequence). The CDR3 contains 15 residues. V was pared by 2 bases and J by 0 bases, with 8 bases between. The CDR3 sequence is CASSITGISYNEQFF. CDR3 sequence (DNA): TGTGCCAGTAGTATAACAGGGATCTCCTACAATGAGCAGTTCTTC.

This chain links TRBV12-5 with TRBJ2-1; the match to TRBD1 covers 8 bases. Germline CDR1 LGHNT, CDR2 FRNRAP. V was clipped by 4 bases and J by 5 bases; unmatched bases: 7. The length of the CDR3 is 15 residues. CDR3 coding DNA: TGTGCTAGTGGTTCCGGGACAGGCACTGACAATGAGCAGTTCTTC. Translated, it gives CASGSGTGTDNEQFF.

This chain connects TRBV5-1 to TRBJ2-2; unclear D gene. The germline V and J ends were trimmed by 5 bases and 2 bases, with 10 bases remaining between them. Germline V lookup: CDR1 SGHRS, CDR2 YFSETQ. CDR3 length equals 14 residues. CDR3 amino acids: CASRKRRNTGELFF. CDR3 sequence (DNA): TGCGCCAGCAGGAAGAGGCGTAACACCGGGGAGCTGTTTTTT.

The chain employs TRBV7-2 and TRBJ2-2; 11 nucleotides align to TRBD2. Trimming took 5 bases from V and 5 from J; bases not matched to a gene: 4. The CDR3 is 15 residues long. From germline, CDR1 is SGHTA and CDR2 FQGNSA. CDR3 region: CASSRGLAATGELFF. The CDR3 DNA is TGTGCCAGCAGCCGGGGACTAGCGGCTACCGGGGAGCTGTTTTTT.